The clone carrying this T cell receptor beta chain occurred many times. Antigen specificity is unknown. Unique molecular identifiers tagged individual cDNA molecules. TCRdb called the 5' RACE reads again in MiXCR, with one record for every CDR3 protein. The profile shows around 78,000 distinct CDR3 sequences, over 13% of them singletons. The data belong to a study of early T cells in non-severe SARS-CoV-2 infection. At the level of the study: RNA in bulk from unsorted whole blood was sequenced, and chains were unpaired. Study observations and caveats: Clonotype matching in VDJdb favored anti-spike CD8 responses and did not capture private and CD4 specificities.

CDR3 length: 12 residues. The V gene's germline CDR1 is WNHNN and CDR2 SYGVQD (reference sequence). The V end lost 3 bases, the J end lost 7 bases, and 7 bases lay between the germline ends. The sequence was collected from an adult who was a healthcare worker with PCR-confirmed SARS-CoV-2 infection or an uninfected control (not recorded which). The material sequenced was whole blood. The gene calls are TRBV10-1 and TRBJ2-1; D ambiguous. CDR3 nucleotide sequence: TGCGCCAGCAGTGACTTGCGGAATGAGCAGTTCTTC. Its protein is CASSDLRNEQFF.